This T cell receptor (beta chain) derives from a study of Graves' ophthalmopathy and Graves' hyperthyroidism (dated by TCRdb to between 2018 and 2020). Looking at the study overall: Peripheral blood was collected before any treatment was given, at the time of initial diagnosis. TCR beta repertoire signatures were used to distinguish Graves' ophthalmopathy from Graves' hyperthyroidism and to predict progression to ophthalmopathy. In total, some 140 blood samples were TCR-sequenced: under 45 ophthalmopathy, approximately 75 hyperthyroidism and roughly 17 hyperthyroidism-to-ophthalmopathy patients. To explore V-J signatures distinguishing ophthalmopathy from hyperthyroidism, a discovery set of about a hundred patients (about 44 ophthalmopathy, about 57 stable hyperthyroidism) was enrolled. For independent validation, a separate cohort was made up of 18 hyperthyroidism patients plus 17 patients who later progressed from hyperthyroidism to ophthalmopathy. In a handful of hyperthyroidism patients, the T-cell repertoire of thyroid tissue was compared with the T-cell repertoire of blood. Following sampling, methimazole starting at 30 mg daily was administered to hyperthyroidism patients, and high-dose intravenous methylprednisolone was administered to ophthalmopathy patients.

Concerning this clonotype: It has no known antigen specificity. Base qualities are missing; no much larger clone stands one base away.

Ophthalmopathy patients had moderately to severely active disease, Clinical Activity Score of at least 3, NOSPECS grade of at least 4, and disease duration under 3 months. Patients were excluded if they had other autoimmune diseases, uncontrolled infections, pregnancy or lactation. Diagnosis was based on clinical symptoms, serum thyroxine, TRAb, thyroid ultrasound and orbital computed tomography. Using Ficoll-Paque density gradient centrifugation, PBMCs were isolated from 8.5 to 10 ml of fresh peripheral blood. Trizol reagent was used to extract the total RNA, and its quality was then checked on an Agilent 2100 Bioanalyzer. TCR beta CDR3 regions were amplified from RNA transcripts for repertoire sequencing. A first-round RT-PCR used HTBI primers with the Qiagen OneStep RT-PCR kit, followed by a second-round multiplex PCR, size selection and purification. Libraries were sequenced on an Illumina HiSeq2000 using paired-end 100 bp reads. In the authors' own workflow: SOAPnuke was used for read processing, and reads with adapters, uncalled bases, a mean Phred below 15, or no exact constant-primer or identifier match were discarded. COPE v1.2.5 was used to merge high-quality paired reads. Clonotypes were defined as unique nucleotide sequences and were aligned to IMGT TRB V, D and J references using MiTCR v1.1. Analysis was restricted to V-J combinations with a frequency above 0.0001, which covered 99% to 99.2% of repertoires. A TCR clonal expansion and chaos score per V-J combination was defined as the ratio of F50 clonal expansion to chaos observed in the TCRdist matrix. Welch's t-statistics and random forest were used to narrow the features down to more than 10 V-J combinations, which were then fed into a naive Bayes classifier. The similarity between thyroid and blood repertoires was quantified using the Morisita-Horn index. Through fastp at Q25 and MiXCR, TCRdb rebuilt clones from the public reads, retaining in-frame beta chains. All rows with the same CDR3 protein become a single entry with the most common DNA and genes. Clone size and V and J calls follow TCRdb, not the original study. A total of 500,000 to 800,000 distinct CDR3 sequences appear in this sample, approximately 39% of them only once. Clones ranked in the top ten supply over 2.5% of the sample.

Overall study results and their limits: The 13-signature model separated ophthalmopathy from stable hyperthyroidism with 87.88% sensitivity and less than 83% specificity in cross-validation, and 80%/75% in the test set. Most expanded thyroid clonotypes with a frequency above 0.001 also appeared in blood, which suggests that blood repertoires may reflect the immune response in the thyroid. In validation, the model predicted ophthalmopathy progression with about 70% sensitivity and roughly 72% specificity; around twelve predicted patients were CT-confirmed with GO in a median of 6.5 months. Sample size was not predetermined statistically, and investigators were not blinded to group allocation.

From the cysteine up to the phenylalanine, the CDR3 has a length of 16 residues. Only CDR3 DNA remains: 48 bases, in frame from the first base. Trimming leaves V shorter by 4 bases and J shorter by 3 bases, with the junction holding 12 bases beyond the gene matches. Looking up the germline V gene (reference sequence) yields CDR1 SGHNT and CDR2 YYREEE. This sequence originates from an adult man with Graves' ophthalmopathy. The sequencing sample was made of peripheral blood. The V and J genes are TRBV5-4 and TRBJ2-7; a stretch of 8 junction bases matches TRBD1. DNA sequence: TGTGCCAGCAGCGGCACAGGGGGGAGGAGCTACTACGAGCAGTACTTC. It codes for CASSGTGGRSYYEQYF.